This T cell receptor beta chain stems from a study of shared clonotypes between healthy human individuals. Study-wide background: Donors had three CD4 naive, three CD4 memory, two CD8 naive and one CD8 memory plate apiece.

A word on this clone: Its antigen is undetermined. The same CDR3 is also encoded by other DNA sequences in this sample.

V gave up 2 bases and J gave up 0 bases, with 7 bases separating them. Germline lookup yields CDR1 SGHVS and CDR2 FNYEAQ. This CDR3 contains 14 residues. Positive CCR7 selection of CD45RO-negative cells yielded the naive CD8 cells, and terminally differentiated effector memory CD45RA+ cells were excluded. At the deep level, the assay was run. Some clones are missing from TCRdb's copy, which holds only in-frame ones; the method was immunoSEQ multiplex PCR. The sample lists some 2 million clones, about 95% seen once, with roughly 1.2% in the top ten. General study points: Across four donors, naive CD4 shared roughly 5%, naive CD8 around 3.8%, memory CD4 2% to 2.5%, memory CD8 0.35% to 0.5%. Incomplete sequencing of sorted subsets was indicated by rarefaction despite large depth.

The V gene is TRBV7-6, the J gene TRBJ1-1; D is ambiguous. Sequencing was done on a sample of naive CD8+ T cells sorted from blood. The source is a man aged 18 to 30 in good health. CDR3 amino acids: CASSLREMNTEAFF. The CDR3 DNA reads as TGTGCCAGCAGCTTAAGGGAGATGAACACTGAAGCTTTCTTT.